This T cell receptor beta chain came from a study of cytomegalovirus exposure and HLA in healthy donors. The PCR employed 60 Vbeta primers together with 13 Jbeta primers. The table came from immunoSEQ multiplex PCR; TCRdb's copy has only in-frame clones and leaves some out. The sample holds about 93,000 clones; roughly four fifths are singletons and the top ten take approximately 0.56%. Study-wide results and caveats: V- and J-gene trimming in TCR beta was tied to a missense DCLRE1C variant by an analysis performed later. Apparent HLA restriction characterized most CMV-associated TCR beta chains in a later analysis.

Healthy people donating bone marrow made up the donors. A note on this clone: Its antigen is not known.

Germline lookup yields CDR1 MGHDK and CDR2 SYGVNS. The CDR3 is 13 amino acids. V lost 8 bases and J 8 bases, leaving 15 bases between the germline ends. The chain is built from TRBV25-1 and TRBJ1-4; no clear D gene. Sequenced sample: PBMCs. The TCR was taken from a man aged 30 to 45 in good health and CMV-seronegative. This chain's CDR3 is CASGTLGGEKLFF. The CDR3 region has the DNA TGTGCCAGCGGAACCCTCGGAGGAGAAAAACTGTTTTTT. The variable domain in full, with the rest retrieved from reference TRBV25-1 and TRBJ1-4, is EADIYQTPRYLVIGTGKKITLECSQTMGHDKMYWYQQDPGMELHLIHYSYGVNSTEKGDLSSESTVSRIRTEHFPLTLESARPSHTSQYLCASGTLGGEKLFFGSGTQLSVL.